What follows are 17 T cell receptor beta chains derived from one specimen sequenced in a study of shared clonotypes between healthy human individuals. Using immunoSEQ multiplex PCR, the repertoire was profiled, and TCRdb retains in-frame clones only, with some absent. The sample includes some 580,000 clones, 95% to 98% of them seen just once. Only CD45RO-negative cells positively selected for CCR7 counted as naive CD8 cells, so terminally differentiated effector memory CD45RA+ cells were excluded. What was sequenced was naive CD8+ T cells sorted from blood. All receptors come from a man aged 25-40 years in good health.

The rearrangement uses TRBV7-8 and TRBJ1-2; 10 nucleotides line up with TRBD1. The CDR3 extends over 14 amino acids. Germline CDR1 reads SGHVS; CDR2 reads FQNEAQ. Trimming at V came to 5 bases and at J to 0 bases, leaving 0 bases not matched to a gene. Written as DNA, the CDR3 is TGTGCCAGCAGCGACAGGGGGCCTAACTATGGCTACACCTTC. It specifies CASSDRGPNYGYTF.

The rearrangement links TRBV11-2 to TRBJ2-7; weak D call: TRBD2 (5 bases). Deletions cut 0 bases from V and 2 bases from J, with 14 bases between. This CDR3 has 16 residues. Germline V CDR1 and CDR2: SGHAT, FQNNGV. The CDR3 coding sequence is TGTGCCAGCAGCTTAGATTCACTAGAGAAAACCTACGAGCAGTACTTC. This encodes CASSLDSLEKTYEQYF.

The chain has TRBV27 and TRBJ2-1; no firm D call. Between the trimmed V and J ends, which lost 5 bases and 0 bases, there was a span of 14 bases. The V gene's germline CDR1 is MNHEY and CDR2 SMNVEV (reference sequence). The CDR3 sequence is 16 residues long. The CDR3 DNA reads TGTGCCAGCAGTCGATACTCTTTCAGCTCCTACAATGAGCAGTTCTTC. Translation gives CASSRYSFSSYNEQFF.

The rearrangement links TRBV11-1 to TRBJ1-1; D is possibly TRBD1 (5 bases). CDR1 and CDR2 from the germline V gene are SGHAT and FQDESV (reference sequence). The CDR3 is made up of 15 amino acids. V lost 2 bases and J 6 bases, leaving 16 bases between the germline ends. As DNA, the CDR3 is TGTGCCAGCAGCTTATATGACAGCGGAGCCCCTGAAGCTTTCTTT. This encodes CASSLYDSGAPEAFF.

The rearrangement uses TRBV7-9 and TRBJ2-1; 12 positions match TRBD2. Germline CDR1 is SEHNR and CDR2 is FQNEAQ (reference sequence). The length of the CDR3 is 19 residues. V shed 2 bases, J shed 0 bases, and the junction held 8 bases outside the gene matches. The CDR3 spells CASSLILAGGPSSYNEQFF. CDR3 in DNA: TGTGCCAGCAGCTTAATACTAGCGGGAGGTCCGAGCTCCTACAATGAGCAGTTCTTC.

This rearrangement joins TRBV2 to TRBJ2-7; TRBD2 is a possible D gene (5 bases). Looked up from germline, CDR1 is SNHLY and CDR2 is FYNNEI. The germline V and J ends were trimmed by 7 bases and 11 bases, with 18 bases remaining between them. This CDR3 region has 12 residues. As DNA, the CDR3 is TGTGCCAGCAAAGCTAGCCTAATAACGGAGTACTTC. Protein product: CASKASLITEYF.

With respect to this clone: This CDR3 is also generated by other DNA sequences in the sample. The chain is built from TRBV15 and TRBJ2-7, with unresolved D. CDR1 and CDR2 from the germline V gene are LNHNV and YYDKDF (reference sequence). Deletions cut 1 base from V and 3 bases from J, with 4 bases between. This CDR3 has 12 amino acids. This chain's CDR3 is CATSRGNYEQYF. CDR3 nucleotides: TGTGCCACCAGCAGAGGAAACTACGAGCAGTACTTC.

V usage is TRBV19 and J usage is TRBJ2-7; 9 positions match TRBD1. CDR1 is LNHDA and CDR2 is SQIVND in the germline V gene (reference sequence). The CDR3 loop spans 14 amino acids. Losses at the gene ends were 3 bases for V and 3 bases for J; bases not matched to a gene: 3. In DNA, the CDR3 is TGTGCCAGTAGTATCCGGGACAGGGTCTACGAGCAGTACTTC. It yields the protein CASSIRDRVYEQYF.

The genes are TRBV27 and TRBJ2-1; the D is unclear. Germline V gives CDR1 MNHEY, CDR2 SMNVEV (reference sequence). This CDR3 has 15 residues. Trimming removed 5 bases from V and 2 bases from J, with 13 bases in between. CDR3 DNA sequence: TGTGCCAGCAGTGGCCCCGACCAGACCTACAATGAGCAGTTCTTC. Amino acid sequence: CASSGPDQTYNEQFF.

The chain couples TRBV4-3 to TRBJ1-5; the D is unclear. The length of the CDR3 is 13 residues. Germline loops: CDR1 LGHNA, CDR2 YSLEER. V dropped 0 bases and J dropped 7 bases, with 7 bases sitting between them. The chain's CDR3 is CASSQDRGQPQHF. As DNA, the CDR3 is TGCGCCAGCAGCCAAGATCGAGGCCAGCCCCAGCATTTT.

The J gene is TRBJ2-3, the V gene TRBV11-2; D is possibly TRBD2 (6 bases). Trimming took 2 bases from V and 1 from J, leaving 22 bases between them. The CDR3 has 19 residues. CDR1 is SGHAT and CDR2 is FQNNGV in the germline V gene. The CDR3 nucleotides read TGTGCCAGCAGCTTATTCTTCGGGAGCGGCTGGGACGGCACAGATACGCAGTATTTT. It is translated as CASSLFFGSGWDGTDTQYF.

The chain uses TRBV16 and TRBJ1-1; no clear D. V was cut by 2 bases and J by 1 base, with 14 bases left in between. This CDR3 is built from 16 residues. Germline CDR1 KGHSY, CDR2 FQNENV. Here the CDR3 reads CASSQLNRAGNTEAFF. The CDR3 coding sequence is TGTGCCAGCAGCCAACTCAATAGGGCGGGGAACACTGAAGCTTTCTTT.

The chain has TRBV7-9 and TRBJ2-3; no definite D call. CDR3 size: 12 residues. V lost 8 bases and J 2 bases, leaving 8 bases between the germline ends. The germline V gene encodes CDR1 SEHNR and CDR2 FQNEAQ (reference sequence). CDR3 region: CASEATTDTQYF. The CDR3 bases are TGTGCCAGCGAGGCGACCACAGATACGCAGTATTTT. Full variable domain (remainder filled in from reference TRBV7-9 and TRBJ2-3): DTGVSQNPRHKITKRGQNVTFRCDPISEHNRLYWYRQTLGQGPEFLTYFQNEAQLEKSRLLSDRFSAERPKGSFSTLEIQRTEQGDSAMYLCASEATTDTQYFGPGTRLTVL.

The chain is built from TRBV28 and TRBJ2-7; 8 nucleotides align to TRBD2. Germline-derived CDR1 and CDR2 are MDHEN and SYDVKM. The CDR3 consists of 15 residues. The ends lost 6 bases at V and 4 bases at J; junction bases unmatched: 11. The CDR3 loop reads CASRANREGLYEQYF. CDR3 nucleotide sequence: TGTGCCAGCAGGGCAAACCGGGAGGGTTTATACGAGCAGTACTTC.

This chain connects TRBV29-1 to TRBJ2-1; 9 positions agree with TRBD2. This CDR3 spans 16 amino acids. CDR1 is SQVTM, CDR2 ANQGSEA, per germline. The V and J ends lost 3 bases and 7 bases, in that order; junction bases with no gene match: 13. DNA for the CDR3: TGCAGCGTTGATCGATCGCGGGAGGGGATAGGGAATGAGCAGTTCTTC. Protein sequence: CSVDRSREGIGNEQFF.

This chain's CDR3 is CASSFSGRNGLNEQFF. The DNA of the CDR3 is TGTGCCAGCAGCTTTAGCGGGAGAAACGGTTTGAATGAGCAGTTCTTC. The chain employs TRBV5-4 and TRBJ2-1; 9 bases are a match to TRBD2. Looked up from germline, CDR1 is SGHNT and CDR2 is YYREEE (reference sequence). This CDR3 has 16 amino acids. V lost 2 bases to trimming and J lost 7 bases; unmatched junction nucleotides: 10.

This chain uses TRBV9 with TRBJ2-3; a weak D match, TRBD2 (5 bases). This CDR3 spans 14 amino acids. V was pared by 2 bases and J by 6 bases, with 13 bases between. Germline V lookup: CDR1 SGDLS, CDR2 YYNGEE. The CDR3, as DNA: TGTGCCAGCAGCGTGCTGAGCGGTAGTGATACGCAGTATTTT. Encoded protein: CASSVLSGSDTQYF.